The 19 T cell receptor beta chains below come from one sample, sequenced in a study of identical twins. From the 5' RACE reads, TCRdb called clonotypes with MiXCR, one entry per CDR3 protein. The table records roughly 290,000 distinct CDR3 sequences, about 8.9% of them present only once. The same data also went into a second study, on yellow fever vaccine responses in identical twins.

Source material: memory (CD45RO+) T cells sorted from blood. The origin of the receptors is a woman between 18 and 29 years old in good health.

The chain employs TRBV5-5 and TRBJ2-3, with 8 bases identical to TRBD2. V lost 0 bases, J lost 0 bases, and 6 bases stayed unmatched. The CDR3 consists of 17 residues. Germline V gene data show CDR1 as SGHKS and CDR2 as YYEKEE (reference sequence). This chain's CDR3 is CASSLAPSGPSTDTQYF. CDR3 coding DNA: TGTGCCAGCAGCTTGGCCCCTAGCGGGCCAAGCACAGATACGCAGTATTTT.

This CDR3 is CASSLATSGTATGELFF. The CDR3 bases are TGTGCCAGCAGCTTAGCGACTAGCGGGACAGCAACCGGGGAGCTGTTTTTT. The J gene is TRBJ2-2, the V gene TRBV7-2; 11 nucleotides align to TRBD2. The junction had 5 bases not matched to a gene; V was cut back by 0 bases and J by 5 bases. The germline CDR1 and CDR2 sequences are SGHTA and FQGNSA. CDR3 length: 17 amino acids. The whole variable domain, remainder taken from reference TRBV7-2 and TRBJ2-2, is GAGVSQSPSNKVTEKGKDVELRCDPISGHTALYWYRQSLGQGLEFLIYFQGNSAPDKSGLPSDRFSAERTGGSVSTLTIQRTQQEDSAVYLCASSLATSGTATGELFFGEGSRLTVL.

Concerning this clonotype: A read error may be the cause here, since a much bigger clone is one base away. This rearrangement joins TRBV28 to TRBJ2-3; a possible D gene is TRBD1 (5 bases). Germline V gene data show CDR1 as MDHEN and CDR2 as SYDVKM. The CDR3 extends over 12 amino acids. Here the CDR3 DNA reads TGTGCCAGGAGTTTTGTGTTAGGGGCGCAGTATTTT. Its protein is CARSFVLGAQYF.

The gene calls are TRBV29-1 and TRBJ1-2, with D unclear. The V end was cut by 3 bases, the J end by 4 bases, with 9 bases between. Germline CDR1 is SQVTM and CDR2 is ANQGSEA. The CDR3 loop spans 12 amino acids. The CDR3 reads CSVDRRTYGYTF. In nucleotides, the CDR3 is TGCAGCGTTGATAGACGGACCTATGGCTACACCTTC.

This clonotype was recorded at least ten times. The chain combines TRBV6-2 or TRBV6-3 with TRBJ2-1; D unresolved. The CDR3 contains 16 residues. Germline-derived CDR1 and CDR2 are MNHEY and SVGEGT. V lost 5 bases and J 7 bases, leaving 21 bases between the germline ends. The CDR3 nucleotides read TGTGCCAGCAGTGCCCGGCGGCCCACCTATGTTAATGAGCAGTTCTTC. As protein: CASSARRPTYVNEQFF.

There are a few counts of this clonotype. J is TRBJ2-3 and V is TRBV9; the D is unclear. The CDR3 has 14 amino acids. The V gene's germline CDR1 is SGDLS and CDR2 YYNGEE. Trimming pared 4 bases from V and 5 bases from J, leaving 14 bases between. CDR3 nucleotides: TGTGCCAGCAGCCCCCATCCCGCCGGAGATACGCAGTATTTT. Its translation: CASSPHPAGDTQYF.

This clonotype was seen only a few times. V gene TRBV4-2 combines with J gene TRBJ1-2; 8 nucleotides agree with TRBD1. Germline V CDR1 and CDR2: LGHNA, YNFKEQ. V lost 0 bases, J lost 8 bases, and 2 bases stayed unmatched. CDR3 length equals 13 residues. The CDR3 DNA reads TGTGCCAGCAGCCAAGAGGGGACAGGAGGCTACACCTTC. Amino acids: CASSQEGTGGYTF.

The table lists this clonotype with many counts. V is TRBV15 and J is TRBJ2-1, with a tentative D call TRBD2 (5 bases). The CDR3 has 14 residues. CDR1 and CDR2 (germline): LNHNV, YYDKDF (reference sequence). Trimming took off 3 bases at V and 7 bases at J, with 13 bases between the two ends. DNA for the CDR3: TGTGCCACCAGCAGGTTACTAGACCATAATGAGCAGTTCTTC. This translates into CATSRLLDHNEQFF. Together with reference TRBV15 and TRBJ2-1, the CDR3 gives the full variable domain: DAMVIQNPRYQVTQFGKPVTLSCSQTLNHNVMYWYQQKSSQAPKLLFHYYDKDFNNEADTPDNFQSRRPNTSFCFLDIRSPGLGDTAMYLCATSRLLDHNEQFFGPGTRLTVL.

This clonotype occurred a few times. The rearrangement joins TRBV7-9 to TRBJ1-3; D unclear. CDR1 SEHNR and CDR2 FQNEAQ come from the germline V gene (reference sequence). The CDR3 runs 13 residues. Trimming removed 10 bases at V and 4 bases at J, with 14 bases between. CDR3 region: CATSPGAGNTIYF. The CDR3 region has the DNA TGTGCCACCTCCCCGGGCGCCGGAAACACCATATATTTT.

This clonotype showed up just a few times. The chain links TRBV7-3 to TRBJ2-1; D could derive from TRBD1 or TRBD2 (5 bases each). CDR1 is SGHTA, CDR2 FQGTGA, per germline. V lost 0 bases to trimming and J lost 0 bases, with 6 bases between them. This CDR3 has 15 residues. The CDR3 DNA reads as TGTGCCAGCAGCTTAACAGGGACCTCCTACAATGAGCAGTTCTTC. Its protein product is CASSLTGTSYNEQFF.

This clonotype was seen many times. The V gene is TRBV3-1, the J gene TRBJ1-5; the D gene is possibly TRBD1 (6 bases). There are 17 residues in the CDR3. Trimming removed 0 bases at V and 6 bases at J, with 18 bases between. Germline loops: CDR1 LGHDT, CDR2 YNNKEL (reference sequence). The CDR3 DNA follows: TGTGCCAGCAGCCAAGATGTCGGGGGGCCGCTAAGTCAGCCCCAGCATTTT. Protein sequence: CASSQDVGGPLSQPQHF.

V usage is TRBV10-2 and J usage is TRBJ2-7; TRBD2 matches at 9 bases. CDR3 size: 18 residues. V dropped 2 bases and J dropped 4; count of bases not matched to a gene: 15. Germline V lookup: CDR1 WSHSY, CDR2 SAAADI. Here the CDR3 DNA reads TGCGCCAGCAGTGAGAACATTGTGGGTAGCGGGAGAACTTACGAGCAGTACTTC. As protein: CASSENIVGSGRTYEQYF.

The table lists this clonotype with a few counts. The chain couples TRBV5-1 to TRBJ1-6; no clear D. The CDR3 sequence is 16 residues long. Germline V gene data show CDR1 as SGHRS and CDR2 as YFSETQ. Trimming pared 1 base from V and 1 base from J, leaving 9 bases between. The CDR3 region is CASSLMDSSYNSPLHF. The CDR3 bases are TGCGCCAGCAGCTTGATGGATTCTTCCTATAATTCACCCCTCCACTTT.

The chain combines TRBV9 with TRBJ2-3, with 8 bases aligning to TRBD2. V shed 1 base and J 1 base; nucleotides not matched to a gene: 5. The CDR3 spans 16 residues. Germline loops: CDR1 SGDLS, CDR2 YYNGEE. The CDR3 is CASSVQGTRGTDTQYF. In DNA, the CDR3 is TGTGCCAGCAGCGTACAGGGGACTAGGGGCACAGATACGCAGTATTTT.

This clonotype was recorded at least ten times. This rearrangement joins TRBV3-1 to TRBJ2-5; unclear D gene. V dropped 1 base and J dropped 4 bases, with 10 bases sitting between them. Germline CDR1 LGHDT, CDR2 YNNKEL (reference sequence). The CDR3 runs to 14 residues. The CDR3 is CASSQGSTGETQYF. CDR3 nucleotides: TGTGCCAGCAGCCAAGGTTCCACGGGAGAGACCCAGTACTTC.

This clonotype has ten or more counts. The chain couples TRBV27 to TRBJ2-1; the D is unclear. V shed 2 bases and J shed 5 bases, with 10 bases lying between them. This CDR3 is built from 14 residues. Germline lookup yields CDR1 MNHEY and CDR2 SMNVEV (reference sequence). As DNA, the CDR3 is TGTGCCAGCAGTTTAGCCCCCAAGAACAATGAGCAGTTCTTC. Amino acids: CASSLAPKNNEQFF.

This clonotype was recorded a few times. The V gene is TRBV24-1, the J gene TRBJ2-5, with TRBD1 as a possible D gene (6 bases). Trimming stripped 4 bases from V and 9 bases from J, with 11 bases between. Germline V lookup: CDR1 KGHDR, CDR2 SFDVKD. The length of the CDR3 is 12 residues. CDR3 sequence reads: CATSEGARSQYF. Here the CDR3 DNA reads TGTGCCACCAGTGAGGGGGCGAGGTCCCAGTACTTC.

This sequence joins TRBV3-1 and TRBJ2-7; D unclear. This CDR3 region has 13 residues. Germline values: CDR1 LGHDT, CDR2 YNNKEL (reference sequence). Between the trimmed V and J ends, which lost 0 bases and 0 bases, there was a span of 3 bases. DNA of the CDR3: TGTGCCAGCAGCCAAGAGACCTCCTACGAGCAGTACTTC. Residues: CASSQETSYEQYF.

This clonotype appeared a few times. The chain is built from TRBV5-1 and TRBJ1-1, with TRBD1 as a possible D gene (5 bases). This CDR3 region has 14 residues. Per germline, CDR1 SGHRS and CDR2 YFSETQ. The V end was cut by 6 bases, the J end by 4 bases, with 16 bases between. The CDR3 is CASTPPGVVTEAFF. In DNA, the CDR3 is TGCGCCAGCACCCCTCCGGGGGTCGTCACTGAAGCTTTCTTT.